This T cell receptor (beta chain) was obtained from a study of cytomegalovirus exposure and HLA in healthy donors. Study background: Researchers found that about 82% of about 400 genotyped donors fell within the Caucasian-associated ancestry cluster. Study conclusions and caveats: In a later analysis, specific HLA alleles were associated with 15,000 to 20,000 TCR beta sequences at a 0.05 false discovery rate. Productive status was seen about 87% or about 30% of the time for most TCR beta V segments in an earlier analysis.

Trimming took 2 bases from V and 7 from J; bases not matched to a gene: 7. Germline V CDR1 and CDR2: SGHNT, YYREEE (reference sequence). CDR3 size: 17 residues. Details on this clone: Its antigen is unknown.

The PCR was carried out with 60 Vbeta primers and 13 Jbeta primers. Libraries were prepared by immunoSEQ multiplex PCR; TCRdb keeps only in-frame clonotypes and omits some of them. The sample has roughly 140,000 clones, roughly 77% seen once. The receptor was isolated from a human donor in good health. V usage is TRBV5-4 and J usage is TRBJ2-1; 15 bases map to TRBD2. The specimen sequenced was PBMCs. The CDR3 spells CASSFGLAGGVRNEQFF. CDR3 sequence (DNA): TGTGCCAGCAGCTTCGGACTAGCGGGGGGGGTCAGGAATGAGCAGTTCTTC.